These 21 T cell receptor beta chains originate from one sample sequenced in a study of shared clonotypes between healthy human individuals. The table came from immunoSEQ multiplex PCR; TCRdb's copy has only in-frame clones and leaves some out. The table includes roughly 2.4 million clones, 90% to 97% detected once. The source material was naive CD4+ T cells sorted from blood. Subset specified: CD45RA+ positively selected. The receptors shown here come from a man in his late teens or twenties in good health.

Note on this clone: The sample has other DNA sequences that encode this CDR3 too. The rearrangement links TRBV6-5 to TRBJ1-1; TRBD1 matches 8 bases. The germline V gene has CDR1 MNHEY and CDR2 SVGAGI. V shed 5 bases and J 5 bases; nucleotides not matched to a gene: 4. The CDR3 loop spans 13 amino acids. CDR3 residues: CASSRTGRTEAFF. The CDR3, as DNA: TGTGCCAGCAGTAGGACAGGGAGGACTGAAGCTTTCTTT.

The chain uses TRBV7-2 and TRBJ2-4, with TRBD2 as a possible D gene (5 bases). The CDR3 is 16 residues long. V lost 5 bases to trimming and J lost 0 bases, with 14 bases between them. The V gene's germline CDR1 is SGHTA and CDR2 FQGNSA. CDR3 sequence: CASSLQTILAKNIQYF. The CDR3 nucleotides read TGTGCCAGCAGCCTACAGACTATACTAGCCAAAAACATTCAGTACTTC.

The chain employs TRBV11-2 and TRBJ2-1; TRBD2 is a possible D gene (6 bases). CDR1 and CDR2 (germline): SGHAT, FQNNGV. Trimming took 1 base from V and 9 from J, leaving 22 bases between them. This CDR3 has 17 residues. CDR3 in amino acids: CASSLVRGRLAGGEQFF. The DNA for the CDR3 is TGTGCCAGCAGCTTAGTTCGAGGGAGGCTCGCGGGTGGTGAGCAGTTCTTC.

The chain has TRBV6-1 and TRBJ1-2, with D hard to call. The CDR3 runs to 13 residues. CDR1 and CDR2 from the germline V gene are MNHNS and SASEGT. V was cut by 0 bases and J by 8 bases, with 10 bases left in between. CDR3 region: CASSEALGNGYTF. The CDR3 bases are TGTGCCAGCAGTGAAGCACTAGGAAACGGCTACACCTTC.

The V call is TRBV7-6, the J call TRBJ1-5; no clear D gene. CDR1 is SGHVS and CDR2 is FNYEAQ in the germline V gene. The CDR3 loop spans 13 amino acids. With 8 bases removed from V and 4 bases from J, the gap between germline ends came to 12 bases. CDR3 protein: CASALDPNQPQHF. The DNA of the CDR3 is TGTGCCAGCGCCTTGGACCCAAATCAGCCCCAGCATTTT.

V gene TRBV2 combines with J gene TRBJ2-1; tentatively, D is TRBD1 (5 bases). The V end lost 7 bases, the J end lost 2 bases, and 15 bases lay between the germline ends. Germline-derived CDR1 and CDR2 are SNHLY and FYNNEI. The CDR3 covers 15 residues. In nucleotides, the CDR3 is TGTGCCAGCACTGCCGACAGTCCGACCTACAATGAGCAGTTCTTC. Translating it yields CASTADSPTYNEQFF.

The rearrangement joins TRBV7-2 to TRBJ1-1; 8 nucleotides agree with TRBD1. Trimming at V came to 6 bases and at J to 11 bases, leaving 5 bases not matched to a gene. This CDR3 is built from 11 residues. The germline CDR1 and CDR2 sequences are SGHTA and FQGNSA. CDR3 region: CASRSGGRAFF. The CDR3, as DNA: TGTGCCAGCAGGTCAGGGGGCCGGGCTTTCTTT. Combining the CDR3 with reference TRBV7-2 and TRBJ1-1 gives the whole variable domain GAGVSQSPSNKVTEKGKDVELRCDPISGHTALYWYRQSLGQGLEFLIYFQGNSAPDKSGLPSDRFSAERTGGSVSTLTIQRTQQEDSAVYLCASRSGGRAFFGQGTRLTVV.

The chain couples TRBV5-6 to TRBJ1-2; possible D gene TRBD1, 6 bases. The V and J ends lost 2 bases and 4 bases respectively, with 9 bases between them. Germline assignment: CDR1 SGHDT and CDR2 YYEEEE. The CDR3 has 13 amino acids. The CDR3 nucleotides are TGTGCCAGCAGCTTTCAGGGGTTCTATGGCTACACCTTC. This gives the protein CASSFQGFYGYTF.

The chain has TRBV30 and TRBJ2-7, with unresolved D. The germline CDR1 and CDR2 sequences are GTSNPN and SVGIG (reference sequence). CDR3 size: 11 residues. The V and J ends lost 3 bases and 4 bases respectively, with 7 bases between them. The CDR3 is CAWRKVYEQYF. Here the CDR3 DNA reads TGTGCCTGGAGGAAAGTATACGAGCAGTACTTC.

The chain carries TRBV9 and TRBJ2-3; D is uncertain. Per germline, CDR1 SGDLS and CDR2 YYNGEE. The length of the CDR3 is 15 residues. With 4 bases removed from V and 5 bases from J, the gap between germline ends came to 17 bases. The CDR3 is CASSLTGSSVDTQYF. In nucleotides, the CDR3 is TGTGCCAGCAGCTTAACCGGGTCGTCCGTAGATACGCAGTATTTT.

This clone was detected only once. V usage is TRBV7-9 and J usage is TRBJ2-7; weak D call: TRBD1 (6 bases). Germline CDR1 SEHNR, CDR2 FQNEAQ (reference sequence). Trimming took 3 bases from V and 7 from J, leaving 19 bases between them. CDR3 length: 15 amino acids. The CDR3 sequence is CASSFTGITREEQYF. CDR3 in DNA: TGTGCCAGCAGCTTTACAGGGATAACGAGAGAAGAGCAGTACTTC.

This chain links TRBV6-5 with TRBJ1-6; 7 bases map to TRBD1. The V gene end was trimmed by 5 bases and the J gene end by 8 bases; junction bases not matched to a gene: 6. Germline CDR1 and CDR2: MNHEY and SVGAGI. The CDR3 totals 14 residues. CDR3 sequence: CASSNRGRDSPLHF. CDR3 bases: TGTGCCAGCAGTAACAGGGGTAGGGATTCACCCCTCCACTTT.

This chain links TRBV6-5 with TRBJ2-2; TRBD2 aligns across 10 bases. The V segment lost 2 bases and the J segment 4 bases; nucleotides outside the gene matches: 1. The CDR3 covers 15 residues. Germline CDR1 and CDR2: MNHEY and SVGAGI. The CDR3 loop is CASSYQRGGTGELFF. CDR3 nucleotide sequence: TGTGCCAGCAGTTACCAGCGGGGGGGCACCGGGGAGCTGTTTTTT.

The chain joins TRBV2 to TRBJ2-3; D remains unclear. Per germline, CDR1 SNHLY and CDR2 FYNNEI. Trimming pared 6 bases from V and 3 bases from J, leaving 25 bases between. The CDR3 consists of 18 residues. CDR3 in amino acids: CASSVMAFWAEKTDTQYF. The CDR3, as DNA: TGTGCCAGCAGCGTAATGGCCTTTTGGGCGGAAAAAACAGATACGCAGTATTTT. The variable domain in full, with the rest retrieved from reference TRBV2 and TRBJ2-3, is EPEVTQTPSHQVTQMGQEVILRCVPISNHLYFYWYRQILGQKVEFLVSFYNNEISEKSEIFDDQFSVERPDGSNFTLKIRSTKLEDSAMYFCASSVMAFWAEKTDTQYFGPGTRLTVL.

V and J are TRBV10-3 and TRBJ2-4; D may be TRBD2 (5 bases). Germline V lookup: CDR1 ENHRY, CDR2 SYGVKD. Deletions cut 0 bases from V and 6 bases from J, with 12 bases between. This CDR3 region has 15 residues. CDR3: CAISESGVVGNIQYF. CDR3 sequence (DNA): TGTGCCATCAGTGAGTCCGGGGTGGTAGGAAACATTCAGTACTTC.

The chain couples TRBV6-1 to TRBJ1-4; possibly TRBD1 for D (5 bases). The germline V and J ends were trimmed by 8 bases and 2 bases, with 15 bases remaining between them. This CDR3 comprises 15 residues. Germline CDR1 MNHNS, CDR2 SASEGT. CDR3 region: CASEFGRGTNEKLFF. CDR3 sequence (DNA): TGTGCCAGCGAATTTGGGCGGGGGACTAATGAAAAACTGTTTTTT.

The genes are TRBV7-6 and TRBJ2-7, with 7 bases that match TRBD2. The CDR3 contains 16 residues. Germline CDR1 and CDR2: SGHVS and FNYEAQ. Trimming removed 2 bases from V and 6 bases from J; junction bases left unmatched: 13. In DNA form, the CDR3 reads TGTGCCAGCAGCTTAAATACCCCCCTGACTAGCACCGAGCAGTACTTC. This gives the protein CASSLNTPLTSTEQYF.

The chain carries TRBV19 and TRBJ1-1; possible D gene TRBD1, 5 bases. Germline-derived CDR1 and CDR2 are LNHDA and SQIVND (reference sequence). V was shortened by 3 bases and J by 4 bases, with 12 bases between the two germline ends. CDR3 size: 14 residues. The CDR3 bases are TGTGCCAGTAGTATTGGCAGGGTTTCCACTGAAGCTTTCTTT. Translating gives CASSIGRVSTEAFF.

This clone came up once. The rearrangement joins TRBV29-1 to TRBJ2-2, with 9 positions matching TRBD1. CDR3 length: 14 residues. The V gene's germline CDR1 is SQVTM and CDR2 ANQGSEA. J gave up 7 bases and V 4 bases, and 7 bases lay outside the gene matches. The chain's CDR3 is CSVGGTGKDGELFF. For the CDR3, the DNA is TGCAGCGTTGGAGGGACAGGGAAGGACGGGGAGCTGTTTTTT.

With regard to this clone: This sample includes further DNA sequences coding for the same CDR3. The rearrangement uses TRBV2 and TRBJ2-7; possibly TRBD1 for D (6 bases). V was pared by 4 bases and J by 3 bases, with 7 bases between. CDR3 length equals 12 residues. The germline V gene encodes CDR1 SNHLY and CDR2 FYNNEI. The CDR3 DNA follows: TGTGCCAGCAGTGTACAGGGCTACGAGCAGTACTTC. Amino acids: CASSVQGYEQYF.

The chain has TRBV7-2 and TRBJ2-5; 7 bases align to TRBD2. This CDR3 is built from 15 residues. The V gene end was trimmed by 2 bases and the J gene end by 2 bases; junction bases not matched to a gene: 5. From germline, CDR1 is SGHTA and CDR2 FQGNSA. Here the CDR3 DNA reads TGTGCCAGCAGCTTACGGGCTAGCGGACAAGAGACCCAGTACTTC. It yields the protein CASSLRASGQETQYF.